This T cell receptor (beta chain) was sequenced in a study of cytomegalovirus exposure and HLA in healthy donors (dated by TCRdb to about 2017). Describing the broader study: According to a later analysis, one platform produced both the roughly 130 validation repertoires and the 666 repertoires of the first cohort. The study was designed to test whether signatures of past pathogen exposure could be identified by cataloging public T cell receptors. Besides the first cohort of 550 to 750 subjects, a separate validation cohort made up of about 120 different subjects was used. To predict cytomegalovirus infection status, the study brought together high-throughput TCR immunosequencing, statistical association of individual TCRs with disease status, and machine learning. Study-wide conclusions, independent of this receptor: The classifier was reported to diagnose cytomegalovirus status with high specificity and sensitivity in both the original and validation cohorts. Of the cluster scores, 85% to 95% were above 0 in a later analysis, which found that TCRs clustered in the first cohort also tended to co-occur in the 120 or so validation repertoires. In vitro tests confirmed that a few of the cytomegalovirus-associated TCR beta chains recognize cytomegalovirus antigens. All 130 or so repertoires were used to score co-occurrence in the validation cohort in a later analysis, because that analysis had no HLA typing for the cohort. The authors suggested that the approach could potentially be extended to other disease states and immunological phenotypes. While some public TCRs were present in many individuals, most TCR sequences turned up only very rarely across donors. In the study, 150 to 200 TCR beta chains were listed as associated with cytomegalovirus.

The donors were included in the validation cohort of around 120 subjects, a group kept apart from the roughly 730-subject first cohort. The library was generated by the immunoSEQ multiplex PCR assay. In the original analysis: A statistical classification framework was built for diagnosing cytomegalovirus status from the catalog of TCR beta chain sequences. TCRdb took this table from immuneACCESS and kept in-frame rearrangements with V and J called. Such tables lack part of the clones; where checked against another copy, unresolved V genes explain under half of the gap, and the rest is unexplained. The V and J calls and clone size are taken from that table; D and trimming were inferred from the DNA. Here the sample has 110,000 to 150,000 clones; roughly 90% occur a single time. The ten largest clones add up to about 0.75% of the sample. Worth noting for this clone: Its antigen target is currently unknown. It has no much larger one-base neighbor in the sample; base qualities were not kept.

V loses 6 bases, J loses 1 base, and the germline ends lie 13 bases apart. Looking up the germline V gene yields CDR1 WSHSY and CDR2 SAAADI. Measured from the cysteine to the phenylalanine, the CDR3 is 15 residues long. Only the CDR3 portion is preserved as DNA: 45 bases, with reading frame beginning at the first base. The chain is made from TRBV10-2 and TRBJ2-1, with TRBD2 perhaps the D gene, on 6 matching bases. Sequenced material: PBMCs. The source is a man younger than 35 in good health and CMV-seronegative. The CDR3 here reads CASRVDSGSYNEQFF. Here is the DNA: TGCGCCAGCAGAGTAGATAGCGGTTCCTACAATGAGCAGTTCTTC.